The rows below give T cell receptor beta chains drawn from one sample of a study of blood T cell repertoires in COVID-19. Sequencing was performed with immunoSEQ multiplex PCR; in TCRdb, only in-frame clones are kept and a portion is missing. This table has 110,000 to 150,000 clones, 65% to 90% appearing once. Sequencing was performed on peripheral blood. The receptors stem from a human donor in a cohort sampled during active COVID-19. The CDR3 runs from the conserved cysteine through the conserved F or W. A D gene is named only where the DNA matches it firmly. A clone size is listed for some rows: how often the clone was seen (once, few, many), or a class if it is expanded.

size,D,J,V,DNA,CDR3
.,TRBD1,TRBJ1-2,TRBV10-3,TGTGCCATCAGTGAGTTGACAGGGAAGGATGGCTACACCTTC,CAISELTGKDGYTF
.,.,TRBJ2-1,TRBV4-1,TGCGCCAGCAGCCAAGGACTGCTGCCTGAGCAGTTCTTC,CASSQGLLPEQFF
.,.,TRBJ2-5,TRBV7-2,TGTGCCAGCAGCTTAGTTTCCAGGAATCAAGAGACCCAGTACTTC,CASSLVSRNQETQYF
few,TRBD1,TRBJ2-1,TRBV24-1,TGTGCCACCAGTGATCCCAGGACAGGGAGAAATGAGCAGTTCTTC,CATSDPRTGRNEQFF
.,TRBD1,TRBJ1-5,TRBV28,TGTGCCAGCAGTCATTTCCCCGGACAGGGGGCAGATCAGCCCCAGCATTTT,CASSHFPGQGADQPQHF
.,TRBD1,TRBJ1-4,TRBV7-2,TGTGCCAGCAGCCCACAGGACAGGGGAGGCGAAAAACTGTTTTTT,CASSPQDRGGEKLFF
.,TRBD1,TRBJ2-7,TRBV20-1,TGCAGTGCTAGTCCTCCTCTGACAGGGGGCTCCTACGAGCAGTACTTC,CSASPPLTGGSYEQYF
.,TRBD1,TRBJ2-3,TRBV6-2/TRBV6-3,TGTGCCAGCAGTTACTCGAGACAGGGGGCAGATACGCAGTATTTT,CASSYSRQGADTQYF
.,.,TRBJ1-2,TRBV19,TGTGCCAGTATCGGGGCAGGGGATACGTTGGGCTACACCTTC,CASIGAGDTLGYTF
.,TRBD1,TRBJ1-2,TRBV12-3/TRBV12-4,TGTGCCAGCAGCGTGACAGGGAAAGGTGGCTACACCTTC,CASSVTGKGGYTF
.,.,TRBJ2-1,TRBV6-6,TGTGCCAGCAGTTACTCTGCCTTCGGGAGTAGCCAGTTCTTC,CASSYSAFGSSQFF
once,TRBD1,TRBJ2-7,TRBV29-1,TGCAGCGTTGAACAAGTAGGACAGGGGATAGGGCAGTACTTC,CSVEQVGQGIGQYF
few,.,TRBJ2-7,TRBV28,TGTGCCAGCAGTTTCCAGTACTACGAGCAGTACTTC,CASSFQYYEQYF
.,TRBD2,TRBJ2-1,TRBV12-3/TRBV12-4,TGTGCCAGCAGTTGGAGTAGCGGGAGGGTTAAATTCTTC,CASSWSSGRVKFF
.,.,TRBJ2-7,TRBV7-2,TGTGCCAGCAGCTCAACGGACAGCTCCTACGAGCAGTACTTC,CASSSTDSSYEQYF
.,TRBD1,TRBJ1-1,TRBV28,TGTGCCAGCAGTTTTGGTCAGGGGGCTGAAGCTTTCTTT,CASSFGQGAEAFF
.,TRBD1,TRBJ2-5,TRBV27,TGTGCCAGCAGTTCTTACGGGACAGCCAAAGAGACCCAGTACTTC,CASSSYGTAKETQYF
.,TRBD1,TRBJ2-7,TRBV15,TGTGCCACCAGCAAAAGACAGGGAATCTACGAGCAGTACTTC,CATSKRQGIYEQYF
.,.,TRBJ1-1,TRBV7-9,TGTGCCAGCAGCTTAGCGGGGGCTAACACTGAAGCTTTCTTT,CASSLAGANTEAFF
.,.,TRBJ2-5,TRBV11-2,TGTGCCAGCAGCTTGACAGAAGAGACCCAGTACTTC,CASSLTEETQYF
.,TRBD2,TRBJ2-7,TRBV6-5,TGTGCCACCGGGCGGGCTAGCGGGAGTTACGAGCAGTACTTC,CATGRASGSYEQYF
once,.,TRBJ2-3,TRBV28,TGTGCCAGCAGTTTACAGGACAGAAGCACAGATACGCAGTATTTT,CASSLQDRSTDTQYF
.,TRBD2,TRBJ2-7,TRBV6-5,TGTGCCAGCAGTACACTAGCGGGTGCCTCCTACGAGCAGTACTTC,CASSTLAGASYEQYF
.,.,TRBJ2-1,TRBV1,TGCACCAGCCGGTGTTCCGGGCCCCCGGGAAATGAGCAGTTCTTC,CTSRCSGPPGNEQFF
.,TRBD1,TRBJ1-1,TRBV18,TGTGCCAGCTCACAGGGACAGGGTGCGAACACTGAAGCTTTCTTT,CASSQGQGANTEAFF
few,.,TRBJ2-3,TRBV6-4,TGTGCCAGCAGCTCTACAGGGGAGGGCACAGATACGCAGTATTTT,CASSSTGEGTDTQYF
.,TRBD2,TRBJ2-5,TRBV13,TGTGCCAGCACCTTTTCGACTAGCGGGAGAACCACCCGAGAGACCCAGTACTTC,CASTFSTSGRTTRETQYF
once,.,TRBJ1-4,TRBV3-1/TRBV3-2,TGTGCCAGCAGCCAAGGCAGGCAGGCTAATGAAAAACTGTTTTTT,CASSQGRQANEKLFF
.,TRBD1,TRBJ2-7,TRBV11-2,TGTGCCAGCAGCTGGGACAGGGGCGAGCAGTACTTC,CASSWDRGEQYF
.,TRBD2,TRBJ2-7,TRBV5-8,TGTGCCAGCAGCTTGATGCCTCAAACTAGCGGGAGGGCAAGTGGGCTCGAGCAGTACTTC,CASSLMPQTSGRASGLEQYF
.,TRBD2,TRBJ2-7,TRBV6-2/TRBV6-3,TGTGCCAGCAGCTCCAGACTAGCCCTCTCCTACGAGCAGTACTTC,CASSSRLALSYEQYF
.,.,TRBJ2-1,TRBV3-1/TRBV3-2,TGTGCCAGCAGCCAACCCGGGGAATCGGCTACTCGCAATGAGCAGTTCTTC,CASSQPGESATRNEQFF
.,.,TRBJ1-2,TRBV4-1,TGCGCCAGCAGCCAAGACAGGGCGCTTAACTATGGCTACACCTTC,CASSQDRALNYGYTF
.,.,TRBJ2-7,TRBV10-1,TGCGCCAGCAGTGATAACCATCTACAGGGTTGGTGCGAGCAGTACTTC,CASSDNHLQGWCEQYF
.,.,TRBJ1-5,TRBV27,TGTGCCAGCAGTTTCACAGGGCGACAGCCCCAGCATTTT,CASSFTGRQPQHF
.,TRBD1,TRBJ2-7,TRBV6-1,TGTGCCAGCAGTGAGGCCGGGACAGTCTTCTACGAGCAGTACTTC,CASSEAGTVFYEQYF
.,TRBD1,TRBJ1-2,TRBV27,TGTGCCAGCAGCAGGGGGCTGTTGGCCGGCTACACCTTC,CASSRGLLAGYTF
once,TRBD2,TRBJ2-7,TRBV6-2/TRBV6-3,TGTGCCAGCAGTTTAACCGGGACTAGGGGAGAGCAGTACTTC,CASSLTGTRGEQYF
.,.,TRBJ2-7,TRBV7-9,TGTGCCAGCAGCTTAGGGCCCCCTGTGCTCTACGAGCAGTACTTC,CASSLGPPVLYEQYF
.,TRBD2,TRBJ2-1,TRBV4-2,TGTGCCAGCAGCCAAGGGGCAGCGGGGTCCTACAATGAGCAGTTCTTC,CASSQGAAGSYNEQFF
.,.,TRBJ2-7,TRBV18,TGTGCCAGCTCACCAACCGAGGGCTCTCTGGGGAACGAGCAGTACTTC,CASSPTEGSLGNEQYF
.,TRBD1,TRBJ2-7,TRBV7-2,TGTGCCAGCAGCCCTACCGGGACAGACACCTACGAGCAGTACTTC,CASSPTGTDTYEQYF
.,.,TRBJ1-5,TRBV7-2,TGTGCCAGCAGCTTAGAGGGCAGGAGGCGTAGCAATCAGCCCCAGCATTTT,CASSLEGRRRSNQPQHF
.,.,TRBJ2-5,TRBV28,TGTGCCAGCAGCACGAGACAGTCAAAGGAGACCCAGTACTTC,CASSTRQSKETQYF
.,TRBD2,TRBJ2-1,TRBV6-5,TGTGCCAGCACCGAGGGACTAGCACTGTTCTTC,CASTEGLALFF
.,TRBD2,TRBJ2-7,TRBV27,TGTGCCAGTACCTTTAGCGGGAGACCCTACGAGCAGTACTTC,CASTFSGRPYEQYF
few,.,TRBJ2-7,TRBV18,TGTGCCAGCTCACCATTTCAGGACAGCTACGAGCAGTACTTC,CASSPFQDSYEQYF
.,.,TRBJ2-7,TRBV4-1,TGCGCCAGCAGCCCCAACCGCCAGGGACTCTACGAGCAGTACTTC,CASSPNRQGLYEQYF
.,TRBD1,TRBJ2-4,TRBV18,TGTGCCAGCTCAGACAGGGGAGCCAAAAACATTCAGTACTTC,CASSDRGAKNIQYF
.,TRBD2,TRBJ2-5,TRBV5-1,TGCGCCAGCAGCCCCAACCCGGGCCTGTTTGCGGGAGCCTGGGAGACCCAGTACTTC,CASSPNPGLFAGAWETQYF
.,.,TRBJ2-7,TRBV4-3,TGCGCCAGCAGCCAAGTCAGGGATGACGAGCAGTACTTC,CASSQVRDDEQYF
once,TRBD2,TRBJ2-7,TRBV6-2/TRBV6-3,TGTGCCAGCAGTTACTCGAGCCTAGCGGGGTCGGGTGAGCAGTACTTC,CASSYSSLAGSGEQYF
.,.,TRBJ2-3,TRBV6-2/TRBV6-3,TGTGCCAGCAGTTACTGGACATGGGGGGATGCAGATACGCAGTATTTT,CASSYWTWGDADTQYF
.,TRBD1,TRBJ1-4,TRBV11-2,TGTGCCAGCAGCGAATGGACAGGAACTGGGCCGAAGACGAAAAAACTGTTTTTT,CASSEWTGTGPKTKKLFF
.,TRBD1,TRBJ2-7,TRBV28,TGTGCCAGCGAGTTGAGACCCGGACAGGGGGCCTACGAGCAGTACTTC,CASELRPGQGAYEQYF
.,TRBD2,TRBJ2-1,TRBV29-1,TGCAGCGTGACCGGGACTAGCGGGAGAGAGCAGTTCTTC,CSVTGTSGREQFF
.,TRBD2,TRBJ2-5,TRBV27,TGTGCCAGCAGTTTCATAGCGGGAGAATCGCGAGAGACCCAGTACTTC,CASSFIAGESRETQYF
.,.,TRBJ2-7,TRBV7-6,TGTGCCAGCAGCTTAGGTACAGGGTCCACCTACGAGCAGTACTTC,CASSLGTGSTYEQYF